This entry concerns a single T cell receptor (beta chain). V gave up 0 bases and J gave up 1 base, with 15 bases separating them. Germline-derived CDR1 and CDR2 are SGHTA and FQGTGA. This CDR3 is 17 amino acids long. TCRdb's copy holds only in-frame clones and misses some; the assay was immunoSEQ multiplex PCR. The table lists some 300,000 clones, approximately 88% of them singletons. This entry is derived from a study of blood T cell repertoires in COVID-19. Overall study context: Sources were T cells, B-cell-depleted T cells, or PBMCs; the material itself was cDNA or gDNA.

The sequenced sample was peripheral blood. The TCR was taken from a woman aged 25 to 45 who had recovered from COVID-19. The rearrangement joins TRBV7-3 to TRBJ1-1; the D is unclear. The CDR3 DNA is TGTGCCAGCAGCTTAACGGCTTATCCCCCGGGGAACACTGAAGCTTTCTTT. This encodes CASSLTAYPPGNTEAFF.